This TCR beta chain was captured in a study of blood T cell repertoires in COVID-19. About the study: Sources were T cells, B-cell-depleted T cells, or PBMCs; the material itself was cDNA or gDNA.

All enrollees were roughly 18 to 89 years old and from fewer than 25 US areas. This table comes from immunoSEQ multiplex PCR, and its TCRdb copy is limited to in-frame clones, with some not included. Here the sample spans under 300,000 clones, roughly 88% being singletons. The CDR3 runs 19 residues. Germline V gene sequence: CDR1 SGHTA, CDR2 FQGNSA. Trimming at V came to 1 base and at J to 1 base, leaving 11 bases not matched to a gene. The material sequenced was PBMCs or T cells enriched from blood (not recorded which). The chain recombines TRBV7-2 with TRBJ2-4; 9 bases are a match to TRBD1. The sequence derives from a woman between 40 and 50 years old with acute COVID-19. Written as DNA, the CDR3 is TGTGCCAGCAGCTTAGAACAGGGGGCAGTCGGGCGGGCCAAAAACATTCAGTACTTC. Translation: CASSLEQGAVGRAKNIQYF.